This T cell receptor beta chain was identified in a study of graft-versus-host responses after intestinal transplantation. Points from the study as a whole: Early declines in HvG clones that occurred post-transplant were associated with peak circulating GvH clone levels. GvH clones turned up in recipient marrow; some had shown up first in ileum or blood.

TCRdb keeps only in-frame clones here, not all; method: immunoSEQ multiplex PCR. The sample includes about 70,000 clones, around 96% of them seen just once. Germline values: CDR1 MNHGY, CDR2 SVAAGI. Between the trimmed V and J ends, which lost 3 bases and 7 bases, there was a span of 12 bases. This CDR3 is 13 amino acids long. Regarding this clone: The antigen is undetermined.

The sample consisted of unstimulated CD8+ T cells sorted from spleen or lymph node cells, taken before intestinal transplant. V usage is TRBV6-9 and J usage is TRBJ1-1; D is perhaps TRBD1 (5 bases). This receptor was taken from a human donor who received an intestinal transplant. DNA for the CDR3: TGTGCCAGCAGTTACGGGGGACCCCTTGAAGCTTTCTTT. This gives the protein CASSYGGPLEAFF.